These 10 T cell receptor beta chains share one sample of origin, sequenced in a study of blood T cell repertoires in COVID-19 (dated by TCRdb to the early 2020s). Libraries were prepared through the immunoSEQ multiplex PCR assay. TCRdb stores this immuneACCESS table with in-frame sequences only. Part of the clones is absent; in the studies checked, under half of the shortfall reflects unresolved V genes, and no reason is known for the rest. The sample records approximately 94,000 clones, over 80% of which are singletons. Around an eighth of the sample is in the top ten clones. The specimen sequenced was peripheral blood. The receptors shown here come from a man aged 45-65 years with active or convalescent COVID-19.

V usage is TRBV2 and J usage is TRBJ1-5; 8 bases match TRBD1. CDR1 and CDR2 from the germline V gene are SNHLY and FYNNEI. CDR3 length equals 14 residues. Losses at the gene ends were 8 bases for V and 1 base for J; bases not matched to a gene: 4. The CDR3 nucleotides read TGTGCCAGCGCGGACAGGGTCAGCAATCAGCCCCAGCATTTT. It codes for CASADRVSNQPQHF.

The chain uses TRBV5-1 and TRBJ2-2; D might be TRBD2 (5 bases). Germline-derived CDR1 and CDR2 are SGHRS and YFSETQ. This CDR3 is 14 amino acids long. The germline V and J ends were trimmed by 0 bases and 8 bases, with 11 bases remaining between them. DNA for the CDR3: TGCGCCAGCAGCTTGGTGGCGGGTGCAGGGGAGCTGTTTTTT. This codes for CASSLVAGAGELFF.

In its sample, this clone was seen a few times. The genes are TRBV21-1 and TRBJ2-7; TRBD1, the table's D call, lacks a check against the DNA. TRBV21-1 is flagged as a pseudogene. The CDR3 is made up of 14 amino acids. The CDR3: CASSKARTGKTQYF. The CDR3 DNA reads as TGTGCCAGCAGCAAAGCGAGGACAGGGAAGACGCAGTACTTC.

The CDR3 bases are TGTGCCAGCAGTGGGCAGGTCTTCAATCAGCCCCAGCATTTT. Translating gives CASSGQVFNQPQHF. The V call is TRBV2, the J call TRBJ1-5; D gene unclear. Germline lookup yields CDR1 SNHLY and CDR2 FYNNEI. The CDR3 sequence is 14 residues long. V was trimmed by 4 bases and J by 3 bases, leaving 10 bases between them. The variable domain in full, completed from reference TRBV2 and TRBJ1-5, reads EPEVTQTPSHQVTQMGQEVILRCVPISNHLYFYWYRQILGQKVEFLVSFYNNEISEKSEIFDDQFSVERPDGSNFTLKIRSTKLEDSAMYFCASSGQVFNQPQHFGDGTRLSIL.

This chain uses TRBV4-2 with TRBJ1-1; 10 bases are a match to TRBD1. Trimming removed 5 bases from V and 5 bases from J; junction bases left unmatched: 8. CDR1 is LGHNA, CDR2 YNFKEQ, per germline. The CDR3 extends over 15 amino acids. The CDR3 region has the DNA TGTGCCAGCAGCGGACCCGACAGGGGGCAAACTGAAGCTTTCTTT. Protein sequence: CASSGPDRGQTEAFF.

This chain joins TRBV18 and TRBJ2-1; tentatively, D is TRBD2 (6 bases). Germline-derived CDR1 and CDR2 are KGHSH and LQKENI. This CDR3 comprises 14 residues. Trimming stripped 2 bases from V and 4 bases from J, with 9 bases between. The CDR3 DNA sequence: TGTGCCAGCTCACCAACCGGGACTTACAATGAGCAGTTCTTC. Its translation: CASSPTGTYNEQFF. Combining the CDR3 with reference TRBV18 and TRBJ2-1 gives the whole variable domain NAGVMQNPRHLVRRRGQEARLRCSPMKGHSHVYWYRQLPEEGLKFMVYLQKENIIDESGMPKERFSAEFPKEGPSILRIQQVVRGDSAAYFCASSPTGTYNEQFFGPGTRLTVL.

This clone turned up a few times. The genes are TRBV7-2 and TRBJ2-3; D is possibly TRBD2 (6 bases). The CDR3 extends over 15 amino acids. CDR1 and CDR2 (germline): SGHTA, FQGNSA. V shed 5 bases and J shed 4 bases, with 16 bases lying between them. CDR3 sequence: CASSLVVGSADTQYF. Written as DNA, the CDR3 is TGTGCCAGCAGCCTTGTGGTCGGGAGTGCAGATACGCAGTATTTT.

J is TRBJ1-3 and V is TRBV10-3, with unresolved D. The germline V and J ends were trimmed by 11 bases and 0 bases, with 5 bases remaining between them. Germline CDR1 is ENHRY and CDR2 is SYGVKD. This CDR3 spans 11 amino acids. The CDR3 nucleotides are TGTGCCGCCGGCTCTGGAAACACCATATATTTT. Residues: CAAGSGNTIYF.

The gene calls are TRBV28 and TRBJ1-4, with unresolved D. CDR1 is MDHEN and CDR2 is SYDVKM in the germline V gene. V was clipped by 7 bases and J by 8 bases, with 8 bases between them. The CDR3 is 11 residues long. Here the CDR3 reads CASTPGEKLFF. The CDR3 region has the DNA TGTGCCAGCACCCCCGGGGAAAAACTGTTTTTT.

This chain uses TRBV7-8 with TRBJ2-5, with 7 bases matching TRBD1. The CDR3 spans 16 residues. V shed 4 bases, J shed 4 bases, and the junction held 12 bases outside the gene matches. CDR1 is SGHVS, CDR2 FQNEAQ, per germline. CDR3: CASSSPTGKIRETQYF. CDR3 nucleotide sequence: TGTGCCAGCAGCTCACCGACAGGGAAGATACGAGAGACCCAGTACTTC.